This entry concerns a single T cell receptor (beta chain). No cognate antigen has been identified for it. Qualities for individual bases were not recorded, and no much larger clone is one base off. The germline V gene supplies CDR1 SGHDT and CDR2 YYEEEE. The CDR3 contains 14 residues, cysteine and phenylalanine counted. Left in the record is the CDR3 DNA by itself, 42 bases read in frame from the first base. V and J are trimmed by 5 bases and 10 bases, and the gene matches miss 11 bases of the junction. The entry originates in a study of blood T cell repertoires in COVID-19 (dated by TCRdb to the early 2020s). About the study as a whole: Samples covering the acute and convalescent phases of COVID-19 were provided by collaborators in the United States, Italy and Spain. The prospective study material was composed of cDNA or gDNA derived from T cells, B-cell-depleted T cells, or PBMCs. The dataset comprised deeply sampled blood TCRbeta repertoires from subjects exposed to, actively infected with, or recovered from COVID-19. The repertoires were made available in a free public database intended to serve as a resource for research on the immune response to SARS-CoV-2. The samples were drawn from two sources: the first 160 participants of the ongoing ImmuneRACE study, and some 1,300 subjects contributed by 6 global collaborators. The sample metadata nearly always contained a de-identified subject ID, COVID-19 status, age in years and sex. HLA class I and class II types, where available, came from metadata supplied by the sample provider rather than from assay-based typing.

The immunoSEQ Assay, a bias-controlled multiplex PCR, was used to amplify TCRbeta CDR3 regions from genomic DNA. The source study handled its data this way. Nucleated cell counts per sample were estimated from amplification of reference gene primers within the assay. Sequence reads were collapsed and filtered to measure the absolute abundance of every unique TCRbeta CDR3 rearrangement. For each sample, productive Simpson clonality was calculated as the square root of Simpson's diversity index across productive rearrangements. Held by TCRdb, this immuneACCESS table contains in-frame sequences only and omits some clones. Under half of the omission traces to an unresolved V gene where checked; the cause of the rest is unknown. V and J calls and clone size are as listed in that table; D and trimming were resolved from the DNA. Counted in this sample were some 200,000 clones; roughly 80% of them appeared once. The top ten hold around 2% of the sample.

The collaborating institutions used their own protocols to collect whole blood in K2EDTA tubes. For TCRbeta analysis, collaborators shipped samples as frozen whole blood, isolated PBMCs, or DNA extracted from either of those sample types. Points the paper makes about the study in general: Clinical and demographic metadata were provided uncurated, with the amount varying by source and participant.

This sequence was found in a woman aged 55-69 years with acute or convalescent COVID-19. Here the chain combines TRBV5-6 and TRBJ2-1; 8 bases in the middle match TRBD2. The sequencing input was peripheral blood. The sequenced DNA is TGTGCCAGCAGAGGACGCGCGGGGGGCACGGAGCAGTTCTTC. The resulting protein is CASRGRAGGTEQFF.